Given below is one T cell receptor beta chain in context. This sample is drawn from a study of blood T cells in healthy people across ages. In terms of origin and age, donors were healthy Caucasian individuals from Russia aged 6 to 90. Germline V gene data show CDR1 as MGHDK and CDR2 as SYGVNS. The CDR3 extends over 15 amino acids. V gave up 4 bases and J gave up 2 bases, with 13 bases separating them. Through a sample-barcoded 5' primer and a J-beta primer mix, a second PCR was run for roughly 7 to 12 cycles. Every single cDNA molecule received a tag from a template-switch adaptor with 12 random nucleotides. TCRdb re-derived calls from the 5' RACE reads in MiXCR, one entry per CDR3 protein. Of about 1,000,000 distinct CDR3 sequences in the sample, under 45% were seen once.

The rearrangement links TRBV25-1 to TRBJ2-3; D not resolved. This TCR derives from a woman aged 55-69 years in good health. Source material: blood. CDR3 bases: TGTGCCAGCAGTGGTGATGCGGACCTCACAGATACGCAGTATTTT. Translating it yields CASSGDADLTDTQYF.